One and the same sample provided the 19 T cell receptor beta chains below, sequenced in a study of shared clonotypes between healthy human individuals. Naive CD8 populations comprised CD45RO-negative cells positively selected for CCR7, excluding terminally differentiated effector memory CD45RA+ cells. Sequencing was performed with immunoSEQ multiplex PCR; in TCRdb, only in-frame clones are kept and a portion is missing. This sample has approximately 740,000 clones; 85% to 95% occur once, and the top ten carry around 24%. Sequencing input: naive CD8+ T cells sorted from blood. These receptors all come from a man aged 25-45 years in good health.

This clone has only one observation. The chain has TRBV4-1 and TRBJ2-2, with TRBD1 matching over 10 bases. From germline, CDR1 is MGHRA and CDR2 YSYEKL. There are 18 residues in the CDR3. V gave up 3 bases and J gave up 5 bases; unmatched junction bases: 12. CDR3 residues: CASSHRFPGQGTTGELFF. The CDR3 region has the DNA TGCGCCAGCAGCCATAGATTCCCGGGACAGGGGACGACCGGGGAGCTGTTTTTT.

The rearrangement uses TRBV5-6 and TRBJ1-3, with D tentatively TRBD1 (5 bases). Germline-derived CDR1 and CDR2 are SGHDT and YYEEEE. CDR3 length equals 14 residues. V gave up 3 bases and J gave up 0 bases, with 7 bases separating them. The CDR3 DNA is TGTGCCAGCAGCTCGAGGGGCTCTGGAAACACCATATATTTT. Its translation is CASSSRGSGNTIYF.

CDR3 in amino acids: CASSLGPGSTEAFF. CDR3 nucleotide sequence: TGTGCCAGCAGTTTAGGTCCAGGGAGCACTGAAGCTTTCTTT. The V gene is TRBV27, the J gene TRBJ1-1, with D perhaps TRBD1 (5 bases). Germline V gives CDR1 MNHEY, CDR2 SMNVEV (reference sequence). Trimming cost V 2 bases and J 4 bases, with 11 bases left between them. This CDR3 contains 14 residues.

This chain links TRBV29-1 with TRBJ2-1, with D tentatively TRBD2 (6 bases). V lost 5 bases to trimming and J lost 2 bases, with 16 bases between them. Germline CDR1 and CDR2: SQVTM and ANQGSEA. The CDR3 is 15 amino acids. In nucleotides, the CDR3 is TGCAGCGTTACATCTCGGGGGACTGCCTACAATGAGCAGTTCTTC. It translates to CSVTSRGTAYNEQFF.

The V gene is TRBV7-2, the J gene TRBJ2-4; D remains ambiguous. Trimming cost V 5 bases and J 0 bases, with 11 bases left between them. CDR1 is SGHTA and CDR2 is FQGNSA in the germline V gene. There are 15 residues in the CDR3. CDR3 loop: CASSPDLLAKNIQYF. CDR3 coding DNA: TGTGCCAGCAGCCCAGACCTACTAGCCAAAAACATTCAGTACTTC.

This chain uses TRBV28 with TRBJ2-1; D is unclear. V lost 7 bases to trimming and J lost 3 bases, with 13 bases between them. Germline CDR1 is MDHEN and CDR2 is SYDVKM. The CDR3 runs to 14 residues. CDR3 protein: CASTTRKLYNEQFF. Here the CDR3 DNA reads TGTGCCAGCACCACCAGGAAACTCTACAATGAGCAGTTCTTC. The full variable domain, completed using reference TRBV28 and TRBJ2-1, is DVKVTQSSRYLVKRTGEKVFLECVQDMDHENMFWYRQDPGLGLRLIYFSYDVKMKEKGDIPEGYSVSREKKERFSLILESASTNQTSMYLCASTTRKLYNEQFFGPGTRLTVL.

This chain joins TRBV27 and TRBJ2-2, with 9 bases fitting TRBD2. Unmatched junction bases numbered 0, after V lost 7 bases and J lost 6 bases. The CDR3 spans 12 residues. The germline V gene has CDR1 MNHEY and CDR2 SMNVEV (reference sequence). The CDR3 loop is CASKREAGELFF. The CDR3 nucleotides are TGTGCCAGCAAGCGGGAGGCCGGGGAGCTGTTTTTT.

This clone appeared a single time. This sequence joins TRBV7-9 and TRBJ2-7, with D tentatively TRBD1 (6 bases). CDR1 SEHNR and CDR2 FQNEAQ come from the germline V gene (reference sequence). V was shortened by 3 bases and J by 3 bases, with 9 bases between the two germline ends. CDR3 length: 13 residues. The CDR3 is CASSFGRGYEQYF. The CDR3 DNA reads TGTGCCAGCAGCTTTGGCAGGGGCTACGAGCAGTACTTC.

The J gene is TRBJ2-5, the V gene TRBV13; 8 bases are shared with TRBD1. This CDR3 has 15 residues. Germline V CDR1 and CDR2: PRHDT, FYEKMQ (reference sequence). With 5 bases clipped from V and 5 bases from J, the junction kept 10 bases outside the gene matches. In nucleotides, the CDR3 is TGTGCCAGCAGCCTTGGACAGGGTTTAAGGGAGACCCAGTACTTC. This translates into CASSLGQGLRETQYF.

This clone was seen a handful of times. The rearrangement uses TRBV27 and TRBJ1-1; TRBD1 matches 7 bases. With 6 bases clipped from V and 3 bases from J, the junction kept 13 bases outside the gene matches. The CDR3 is made up of 16 amino acids. Germline CDR1 MNHEY, CDR2 SMNVEV (reference sequence). Here the CDR3 DNA reads TGTGCCAGCAGCTCGTGGGACAGCATGATGTACACTGAAGCTTTCTTT. Protein: CASSSWDSMMYTEAFF.

The chain carries TRBV27 and TRBJ1-1; 11 bases match TRBD1. V lost 5 bases, J lost 6 bases, and 8 bases stayed unmatched. The V gene's germline CDR1 is MNHEY and CDR2 SMNVEV (reference sequence). This CDR3 is built from 15 residues. As DNA, the CDR3 is TGTGCCAGCAGTCACGGACAGGGGGCGCGCCCTGAAGCTTTCTTT. Protein: CASSHGQGARPEAFF.

This rearrangement joins TRBV5-4 to TRBJ2-1, with 8 bases aligning to TRBD2. With V trimmed by 7 bases and J by 7 bases, 10 bases remained unmatched. There are 14 residues in the CDR3. Germline lookup yields CDR1 SGHNT and CDR2 YYREEE (reference sequence). The CDR3 protein is CASGPGGRVNEQFF. The CDR3 region has the DNA TGTGCCAGCGGACCGGGAGGGCGAGTGAATGAGCAGTTCTTC.

V usage is TRBV29-1 and J usage is TRBJ2-7, with TRBD1 identical over 10 bases. J was trimmed by 4 bases and V by 0 bases; bases with no gene match: 6. CDR1 and CDR2 (germline): SQVTM, ANQGSEA. The CDR3 is made up of 15 amino acids. The chain's CDR3 is CSVEEGDRGHYEQYF. The CDR3 DNA is TGCAGCGTTGAAGAGGGGGACAGGGGTCATTACGAGCAGTACTTC.

The V call is TRBV7-9, the J call TRBJ2-3, with a possible D match to TRBD2 (6 bases). This CDR3 comprises 15 residues. V was clipped by 5 bases and J by 0 bases, with 12 bases between them. Germline CDR1 SEHNR, CDR2 FQNEAQ (reference sequence). The CDR3 bases are TGTGCCAGCAGCCCAACCGGGACTAGCACAGATACGCAGTATTTT. As protein: CASSPTGTSTDTQYF. Filled out from reference TRBV7-9 and TRBJ2-3, the complete variable domain reads DTGVSQNPRHKITKRGQNVTFRCDPISEHNRLYWYRQTLGQGPEFLTYFQNEAQLEKSRLLSDRFSAERPKGSFSTLEIQRTEQGDSAMYLCASSPTGTSTDTQYFGPGTRLTVL.

This chain links TRBV5-1 with TRBJ1-5, with D uncertain. The CDR3 is 13 residues long. The V gene's germline CDR1 is SGHRS and CDR2 YFSETQ. V lost 0 bases to trimming and J lost 11 bases, with 12 bases between them. The CDR3 DNA is TGCGCCAGCAGCTTGGATCCGTCCCAGGCCCAGCATTTT. It codes for CASSLDPSQAQHF.

CDR3 protein: CASAIAGVFIEQFF. In nucleotides, the CDR3 is TGTGCCAGCGCAATAGCGGGAGTTTTTATTGAGCAGTTCTTC. The genes are TRBV6-1 and TRBJ2-1; 9 bases are a match to TRBD2. The V gene's germline CDR1 is MNHNS and CDR2 SASEGT. The V gene end was trimmed by 8 bases and the J gene end by 9 bases; junction bases not matched to a gene: 11. This CDR3 contains 14 residues.

The V gene is TRBV18, the J gene TRBJ2-7, with TRBD2 identical over 8 bases. The CDR3 consists of 15 residues. Germline CDR1 reads KGHSH; CDR2 reads LQKENI. The ends lost 5 bases at V and 2 bases at J; junction bases unmatched: 8. The CDR3 reads CASSSSGSGAYEQYF. CDR3 nucleotides: TGTGCCAGCTCATCCAGCGGGAGCGGGGCCTACGAGCAGTACTTC.

The gene calls are TRBV5-1 and TRBJ1-2; TRBD1 matches 8 bases. This CDR3 contains 14 residues. Germline lookup yields CDR1 SGHRS and CDR2 YFSETQ. V gave up 2 bases and J gave up 8 bases; unmatched junction bases: 8. The CDR3 sequence: CASSLDRGTGGYTF. In nucleotides, the CDR3 is TGCGCCAGCAGCTTAGACAGGGGAACAGGAGGCTACACCTTC.

The V and J genes are TRBV6-1 and TRBJ2-2; D is possibly TRBD1 or TRBD2 (6 bases each). V lost 1 base and J 6 bases, leaving 15 bases between the germline ends. The CDR3 sequence is 16 residues long. Germline V gene lookup returns CDR1 MNHNS and CDR2 SASEGT. CDR3 in amino acids: CASSEEMGGAAGELFF. The DNA of the CDR3 is TGTGCCAGCAGTGAAGAAATGGGGGGCGCTGCCGGGGAGCTGTTTTTT.